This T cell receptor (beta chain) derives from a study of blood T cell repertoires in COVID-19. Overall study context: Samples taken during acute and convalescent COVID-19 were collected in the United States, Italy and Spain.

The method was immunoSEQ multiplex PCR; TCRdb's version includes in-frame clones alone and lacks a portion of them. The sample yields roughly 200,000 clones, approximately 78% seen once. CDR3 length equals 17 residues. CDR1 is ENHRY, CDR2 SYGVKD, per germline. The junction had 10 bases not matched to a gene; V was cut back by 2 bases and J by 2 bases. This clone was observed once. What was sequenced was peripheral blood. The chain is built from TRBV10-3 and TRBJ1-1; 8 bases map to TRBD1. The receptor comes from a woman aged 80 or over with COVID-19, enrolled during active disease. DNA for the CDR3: TGTGCCATCAGTGAGACAGGGGGGTATAGGGGAAACACTGAAGCTTTCTTT. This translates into CAISETGGYRGNTEAFF.